The present T cell receptor beta chain was sequenced within a study of control samples from healthy donors and cancer patients. TCRdb's table, derived via immunoSEQ multiplex PCR, lists solely in-frame clones and lacks some. The table has 110,000 to 150,000 clones, 90% to 95% seen once. The sequence derives from a man aged 35 to 55 in good health. Sequencing was carried out using blood.

CDR3 loop: CASSEDRNYGYTF. DNA for the CDR3: TGTGCCAGCAGCGAAGACAGGAACTATGGCTACACCTTC. The rearrangement uses TRBV13 and TRBJ1-2; D is possibly TRBD1 (6 bases). CDR3 length: 13 amino acids. Between the trimmed V and J ends, which lost 5 bases and 2 bases, there was a span of 9 bases. Germline V gene sequence: CDR1 PRHDT, CDR2 FYEKMQ (reference sequence).